This passage covers 30 T cell receptor beta chains from one sample sequenced in a study of neurological immune-mediated disorders. Via MiXCR, TCRdb re-called the 5' RACE reads, giving one row per CDR3 protein. The table has about 46,000 distinct CDR3 sequences, about 2% seen once. The specimen sequenced was PBMCs. All receptors derive from a woman aged 40 to 49 with multiple sclerosis.

This clonotype was seen at least ten times. The V and J genes are TRBV27 and TRBJ1-5; D is perhaps TRBD1 (6 bases). Germline values: CDR1 MNHEY, CDR2 SMNVEV (reference sequence). V was cut by 5 bases and J by 6 bases, with 11 bases left in between. The CDR3 sequence is 13 residues long. The CDR3 nucleotides are TGTGCCAGCAGTCCGAGCAGGGGTCAGCCCCAGCATTTT. Protein sequence: CASSPSRGQPQHF.

This clonotype was observed at least ten times. The J gene is TRBJ2-7, the V gene TRBV29-1; TRBD1 agrees at 11 bases. Per the germline V gene, CDR1 is SQVTM and CDR2 is ANQGSEA. The CDR3 spans 13 residues. Trimming removed 7 bases from V and 6 bases from J; junction bases left unmatched: 8. The CDR3 DNA is TGCAGCGCATTTGGACAGGGGGCCAGCGAGCAGTACTTC. Residues: CSAFGQGASEQYF.

At least ten counts were recorded for this clonotype. The genes are TRBV20-1 and TRBJ1-3; TRBD1 matches at 8 bases. Germline V CDR1 and CDR2: DFQATT, SNEGSKA (reference sequence). V was clipped by 5 bases and J by 8 bases; unmatched bases: 11. The CDR3 consists of 14 residues. CDR3 sequence reads: CSASRTGRGDTIYF. The CDR3 nucleotides are TGCAGTGCTTCACGGACAGGGAGGGGGGACACCATATATTTT.

The sample holds many counts of this clonotype. The chain couples TRBV9 to TRBJ2-7; 11 positions agree with TRBD2. CDR3 length: 16 amino acids. Germline-derived CDR1 and CDR2 are SGDLS and YYNGEE. V was pared by 0 bases and J by 3 bases, with 5 bases of the junction left unmatched. CDR3 residues: CASSVGAGLAGYEQYF. In DNA form, the CDR3 reads TGTGCCAGCAGCGTAGGAGCCGGACTAGCGGGCTACGAGCAGTACTTC.

This clonotype was recorded at least ten times. J is TRBJ2-7 and V is TRBV29-1, with TRBD1 identical over 8 bases. J was trimmed by 7 bases and V by 4 bases; bases with no gene match: 6. The V gene's germline CDR1 is SQVTM and CDR2 ANQGSEA. The CDR3 extends over 12 amino acids. The CDR3 region has the DNA TGCAGCGTTGTGACAGGGGTTCAAGAGCAGTACTTC. Its translation: CSVVTGVQEQYF.

This clonotype was observed at least ten times. The V gene is TRBV5-1, the J gene TRBJ2-5; the match to TRBD1 covers 8 bases. The CDR3 has 13 residues. V trimming: 6 bases; J trimming: 5 bases; junction bases outside the gene matches: 6. CDR1 and CDR2 from the germline V gene are SGHRS and YFSETQ. CDR3 residues: CASTRTGIETQYF. The CDR3 DNA reads TGCGCCAGCACCCGGACAGGGATCGAGACCCAGTACTTC.

This clonotype was counted ten times or more. The genes are TRBV29-1 and TRBJ2-1, with D tentatively TRBD2 (6 bases). The length of the CDR3 is 13 residues. V gave up 6 bases and J gave up 1 base, with 10 bases separating them. CDR1 is SQVTM and CDR2 is ANQGSEA in the germline V gene. The CDR3 is CSVPRGSYNEQFF. CDR3 in DNA: TGCAGCGTCCCCCGGGGGTCCTACAATGAGCAGTTCTTC.

At least ten counts were recorded for this clonotype. In DNA form, the CDR3 reads TGCAGTGCTAGCTGGGACAGCAACTATGAAGCTTTCTTT. As protein: CSASWDSNYEAFF. The chain joins TRBV20-1 to TRBJ1-1; 7 bases align to TRBD1. V was clipped by 3 bases and J by 7 bases; unmatched bases: 8. The CDR3 is made up of 13 amino acids. The germline V gene encodes CDR1 DFQATT and CDR2 SNEGSKA (reference sequence).

This clonotype was seen many times. The chain links TRBV7-6 to TRBJ2-2; D call uncertain. Trimming shortened V by 5 bases and J by 2 bases, and 15 bases separated the two germline ends. The germline V gene encodes CDR1 SGHVS and CDR2 FNYEAQ. The CDR3 is 16 amino acids. The CDR3 spells CASSILTVSNTGELFF. The CDR3, as DNA: TGTGCCAGCAGCATCCTGACCGTCAGTAACACCGGGGAGCTGTTTTTT.

To note about this clonotype: Just one base apart from a much larger clone, this may be a read error. This CDR3 reads CASSLVGTGTDTQYF. The CDR3 region has the DNA TGCGCCAGCAGCTTGGTGGGAACTGGCACAGATACGCAGTATTTT. This chain uses TRBV5-1 with TRBJ2-3; D is undetermined. V lost 0 bases and J lost 1, with 9 bases in between. CDR3 size: 15 residues. The germline V gene has CDR1 SGHRS and CDR2 YFSETQ.

This clonotype was seen repeatedly, ten times or more. The rearrangement uses TRBV21-1 and TRBJ1-4. TRBV21-1 is shown as a pseudogene. The CDR3 runs 16 residues. CDR3 residues: CASREGKFDCYEKLFF. In nucleotides, the CDR3 is TGTGCCAGCAGGGAAGGGAAGTTCGATTGTTATGAAAAACTGTTTTTT.

In this sample, this clonotype turned up many times. V gene TRBV5-1 combines with J gene TRBJ2-7, with D possibly matching TRBD2 (6 bases). The CDR3 runs 12 residues. Germline loops: CDR1 SGHRS, CDR2 YFSETQ. V was shortened by 2 bases and J by 3 bases, with 6 bases between the two germline ends. The CDR3 here is CASSFGGYEQYF. The CDR3 DNA is TGCGCCAGCAGCTTCGGGGGCTACGAGCAGTACTTC.

This clonotype was detected ten times or more. The rearrangement uses TRBV5-1 and TRBJ1-2; 8 positions match TRBD1. The CDR3 contains 15 residues. CDR1 SGHRS and CDR2 YFSETQ come from the germline V gene. V shed 0 bases, J shed 3 bases, and the junction held 4 bases outside the gene matches. CDR3 sequence (DNA): TGCGCCAGCAGCTTGGCAGGGGGCCCGGACTATGGCTACACCTTC. It is translated as CASSLAGGPDYGYTF. Using reference TRBV5-1 and TRBJ1-2 for the parts outside the CDR3, the full variable domain is KAGVTQTPRYLIKTRGQQVTLSCSPISGHRSVSWYQQTPGQGLQFLFEYFSETQRNKGNFPGRFSGRQFSNSRSEMNVSTLELGDSALYLCASSLAGGPDYGYTFGSGTRLTVV.

This clonotype was counted many times. This chain connects TRBV12-3 or TRBV12-4 to TRBJ2-2; 7 nucleotides agree with TRBD1. CDR3 length: 14 amino acids. After removal of 1 base from V and 4 bases from J, the junction contained 0 bases not matched to a gene. CDR3 in DNA: TGTGCCAGCAGTTTAGGGGACAGCACCGGGGAGCTGTTTTTT. It codes for CASSLGDSTGELFF.

The sample holds many counts of this clonotype. The chain has TRBV5-1 and TRBJ2-2, with D hard to call. With 0 bases removed from V and 3 bases from J, the gap between germline ends came to 9 bases. CDR3 length: 15 residues. Germline CDR1 and CDR2: SGHRS and YFSETQ. DNA of the CDR3: TGCGCCAGCAGCTTGGATAACCCTGACACCGGGGAGCTGTTTTTT. Its protein is CASSLDNPDTGELFF. Filled out from reference TRBV5-1 and TRBJ2-2, the complete variable domain reads KAGVTQTPRYLIKTRGQQVTLSCSPISGHRSVSWYQQTPGQGLQFLFEYFSETQRNKGNFPGRFSGRQFSNSRSEMNVSTLELGDSALYLCASSLDNPDTGELFFGEGSRLTVL.

This rearrangement joins TRBV7-2 to TRBJ2-7; 8 bases fit TRBD1. The V gene's germline CDR1 is SGHTA and CDR2 FQGNSA. The V segment lost 7 bases and the J segment 2 bases; nucleotides outside the gene matches: 7. The CDR3 totals 14 residues. This CDR3 reads CASIPKTGAYEQYF. The CDR3, as DNA: TGTGCCAGCATCCCCAAGACAGGGGCCTACGAGCAGTACTTC.

This clonotype was seen many times. V gene TRBV7-2 combines with J gene TRBJ1-4; possible D gene TRBD1, 6 bases. CDR1 is SGHTA and CDR2 is FQGNSA in the germline V gene. V was trimmed by 2 bases and J by 7 bases, leaving 14 bases between them. The CDR3 is 15 amino acids. CDR3 loop: CASSLSAGAGEKLFF. The CDR3 DNA follows: TGTGCCAGCAGCTTAAGCGCGGGGGCCGGTGAAAAACTGTTTTTT.

This clonotype has at least ten counts. The CDR3 bases are TGTGCCAGCAGCTTGGATGCAGGGGAGGTTGAAAAACTGTTTTTT. As protein: CASSLDAGEVEKLFF. The chain carries TRBV5-5 and TRBJ1-4; perhaps TRBD1 as D (6 bases). CDR1 and CDR2 (germline): SGHKS, YYEKEE (reference sequence). This CDR3 region has 15 residues. The ends were cut back, 0 bases at V and 7 bases at J, with 13 bases in the middle.

This clonotype was counted at least ten times. This chain connects TRBV4-1 to TRBJ1-5; D gene uncertain. CDR1 and CDR2 from the germline V gene are MGHRA and YSYEKL. Trimming stripped 1 base from V and 0 bases from J, with 10 bases between. CDR3 length equals 16 residues. The CDR3 coding sequence is TGCGCCAGCAGCCAAGCTCAGACCTATAGCAATCAGCCCCAGCATTTT. Encoded protein: CASSQAQTYSNQPQHF.

In this sample, this clonotype turned up many times. The gene calls are TRBV5-6 and TRBJ2-1; 7 nucleotides agree with TRBD2. The V segment lost 3 bases and the J segment 1 base; nucleotides outside the gene matches: 7. The germline gives CDR1 SGHDT, CDR2 YYEEEE. This CDR3 spans 16 amino acids. The CDR3 here is CASSSLRGRSYNEQFF. The CDR3 coding sequence is TGTGCCAGCAGCTCCTTGCGGGGGAGGTCCTACAATGAGCAGTTCTTC.

Many counts were recorded for this clonotype. The rearrangement joins TRBV18 to TRBJ2-1; 8 bases are shared with TRBD1. V gave up 0 bases and J gave up 9 bases; unmatched junction bases: 4. The CDR3 runs 14 residues. In germline, CDR1 is KGHSH, CDR2 LQKENI. CDR3 protein: CASSPPETGVEQFF. In DNA, the CDR3 is TGTGCCAGCTCACCACCGGAGACAGGGGTTGAGCAGTTCTTC.

This clonotype was seen many times. The CDR3 here is CAISERTDNEQFF. The DNA of the CDR3 is TGTGCCATCAGTGAGCGAACAGACAATGAGCAGTTCTTC. The chain employs TRBV10-3 and TRBJ2-1, with D uncertain. Germline V gives CDR1 ENHRY, CDR2 SYGVKD. V gave up 2 bases and J gave up 5 bases, with 7 bases separating them. The CDR3 length is 13 residues.

This clonotype was observed at least ten times. The V and J genes are TRBV7-9 and TRBJ1-5, with 7 bases lining up with TRBD1. Germline V gene data show CDR1 as SEHNR and CDR2 as FQNEAQ (reference sequence). Losses at the gene ends were 6 bases for V and 1 base for J; bases not matched to a gene: 3. The CDR3 contains 14 residues. The DNA for the CDR3 is TGTGCCAGCAGTTGGGGACAGAGCAATCAGCCCCAGCATTTT. Its translation is CASSWGQSNQPQHF.

This clonotype has a count of ten or more. V usage is TRBV9 and J usage is TRBJ2-1, with TRBD1 as a possible D gene (5 bases). This CDR3 comprises 17 residues. The germline V gene encodes CDR1 SGDLS and CDR2 YYNGEE. V lost 0 bases and J lost 4, with 17 bases in between. CDR3 loop: CASSVVGAVSYYNEQFF. CDR3 sequence (DNA): TGTGCCAGCAGCGTAGTAGGGGCAGTCTCCTATTACAATGAGCAGTTCTTC.

The table lists this clonotype with many counts. The rearrangement joins TRBV5-1 to TRBJ2-4, with a tentative D call TRBD1 (6 bases). V was shortened by 4 bases and J by 6 bases, with 11 bases between the two germline ends. CDR1 is SGHRS and CDR2 is YFSETQ in the germline V gene. CDR3 size: 13 residues. The CDR3 loop reads CASSPPDRNIQYF. CDR3 coding DNA: TGCGCCAGCAGCCCCCCGGACAGAAACATTCAGTACTTC.

This clonotype was picked up many times. The chain combines TRBV18 with TRBJ2-2; D is perhaps TRBD2 (5 bases). Germline assignment: CDR1 KGHSH and CDR2 LQKENI. This CDR3 contains 13 residues. V shed 3 bases and J shed 7 bases, with 9 bases lying between them. CDR3 region: CASSPDFRGELFF. The DNA of the CDR3 is TGTGCCAGCTCACCGGACTTTCGCGGGGAGCTGTTTTTT.

Ten or more counts support this clonotype. This chain joins TRBV29-1 and TRBJ2-1; no reliable D call. CDR1 is SQVTM and CDR2 is ANQGSEA in the germline V gene. The CDR3 covers 15 residues. The ends were cut back, 1 base at V and 4 bases at J, with 14 bases in the middle. CDR3 DNA sequence: TGCAGCGTTGAAGTTATAGGAAGGTCTTACAATGAGCAGTTCTTC. Protein product: CSVEVIGRSYNEQFF.

This clonotype was counted at least ten times. The V gene is TRBV20-1, the J gene TRBJ1-4, with D possibly being TRBD1 (5 bases). The germline V and J ends were trimmed by 6 bases and 12 bases, with 17 bases remaining between them. Germline CDR1 reads DFQATT; CDR2 reads SNEGSKA (reference sequence). This CDR3 comprises 12 residues. The CDR3 DNA is TGCAGTGCAGCCCAGGGAATGGGAGAACTGTTTTTT. Residues: CSAAQGMGELFF.

In this sample, this clonotype turned up many times. The genes are TRBV20-1 and TRBJ2-7, with D perhaps matching TRBD1 (5 bases). This CDR3 region has 14 residues. Trimming pared 0 bases from V and 2 bases from J, leaving 11 bases between. Looked up from germline, CDR1 is DFQATT and CDR2 is SNEGSKA (reference sequence). The CDR3 DNA reads TGCAGTGCTAGAGATTTGGGGCAGACCTACGAGCAGTACTTC. As protein: CSARDLGQTYEQYF.

This clonotype has a count of ten or more. CDR3 loop: CAISQQGADSPLHF. CDR3 sequence (DNA): TGTGCCATCAGCCAACAGGGGGCTGATTCACCCCTCCACTTT. This sequence joins TRBV10-3 and TRBJ1-6, with TRBD1 matching 9 bases. CDR1 and CDR2 from the germline V gene are ENHRY and SYGVKD. The CDR3 has 14 residues. Unmatched junction bases numbered 5, after V lost 6 bases and J lost 8 bases.